What follows are 23 T cell receptor beta chains derived from one specimen sequenced in a study of identical twins. TCRdb analysed the 5' RACE reads with MiXCR anew, one entry per CDR3 protein. This table has hundreds of thousands of distinct CDR3 sequences, about 8% appearing once. This sample was also put to use in a study of yellow fever vaccine responses in identical twins.

Sequenced material: memory (CD45RO+) T cells sorted from blood. These receptor sequences come from a woman aged 18-29 years in good health.

This clonotype was seen ten or more times. A much larger clone sits a single nucleotide away, making a read error possible. The chain is built from TRBV6-4 and TRBJ2-1; D is undetermined. Germline loops: CDR1 MRHNA, CDR2 SNTAGT. The V and J ends lost 6 bases and 3 bases respectively, with 6 bases between them. This CDR3 is 12 amino acids long. CDR3 loop: CASSRIYNEQFF. CDR3 coding DNA: TGTGCCAGCAGCCGAATCTACAATGAGCAGTTCTTC.

The chain uses TRBV7-9 and TRBJ1-1; D might be TRBD1 (6 bases). The CDR3 contains 14 residues. Trimming removed 5 bases from V and 3 bases from J, with 13 bases in between. Germline assignment: CDR1 SEHNR and CDR2 FQNEAQ (reference sequence). The CDR3 protein is CASSLDSLYTEAFF. The CDR3 region has the DNA TGTGCCAGCAGCCTGGACAGCCTTTACACTGAAGCTTTCTTT. The whole variable domain, remainder taken from reference TRBV7-9 and TRBJ1-1, is DTGVSQNPRHKITKRGQNVTFRCDPISEHNRLYWYRQTLGQGPEFLTYFQNEAQLEKSRLLSDRFSAERPKGSFSTLEIQRTEQGDSAMYLCASSLDSLYTEAFFGQGTRLTVV.

This clonotype was recorded at least ten times. The DNA of the CDR3 is TGTGCCAGTAGTTCTACGACAGGGCGTTCAGGAAACATTCAGTACTTC. This translates into CASSSTTGRSGNIQYF. The chain carries TRBV19 and TRBJ2-4; TRBD1 matches at 7 bases. The CDR3 totals 16 residues. After removal of 5 bases from V and 6 bases from J, the junction contained 13 bases not matched to a gene. The germline V gene has CDR1 LNHDA and CDR2 SQIVND (reference sequence). The variable domain in full, completed from reference TRBV19 and TRBJ2-4, reads DGGITQSPKYLFRKEGQNVTLSCEQNLNHDAMYWYRQDPGQGLRLIYYSQIVNDFQKGDIAEGYSVSREKKESFPLTVTSAQKNPTAFYLCASSSTTGRSGNIQYFGAGTRLSVL.

This clonotype was observed many times. V usage is TRBV7-8 and J usage is TRBJ1-2, with D possibly TRBD1 on 5 matching bases. Trimming pared 5 bases from V and 1 base from J, leaving 11 bases between. The CDR3 runs to 14 residues. Germline CDR1 SGHVS, CDR2 FQNEAQ. For the CDR3, the DNA is TGTGCCAGCAGCAGGGACGGTTTTAACTATGGCTACACCTTC. As protein: CASSRDGFNYGYTF.

This clonotype was picked up a small number of times. The chain has TRBV11-2 and TRBJ2-3; 9 bases line up with TRBD1. Germline V gives CDR1 SGHAT, CDR2 FQNNGV. The CDR3 is 15 amino acids. V lost 6 bases and J lost 1; bases outside the gene matches: 5. The CDR3 DNA is TGTGCCAGCAGTCGCTGGACAGGGGGCACAGATACGCAGTATTTT. Its translation: CASSRWTGGTDTQYF.

This clonotype has ten or more counts. J is TRBJ2-2 and V is TRBV5-5; D is unresolved. In germline, CDR1 is SGHKS, CDR2 YYEKEE (reference sequence). V lost 1 base and J 4 bases, leaving 11 bases between the germline ends. The CDR3 is 15 residues long. CDR3 sequence (DNA): TGTGCCAGCAGCTTGTTTGGGTGGTCCACCGGGGAGCTGTTTTTT. It is translated as CASSLFGWSTGELFF.

The V call is TRBV10-1, the J call TRBJ2-1; 7 nucleotides match TRBD2. With 6 bases clipped from V and 9 bases from J, the junction kept 5 bases outside the gene matches. This CDR3 comprises 12 residues. Germline V lookup: CDR1 WNHNN, CDR2 SYGVQD (reference sequence). The chain's CDR3 is CASRPTSFEQFF. The DNA of the CDR3 is TGCGCCAGCAGACCGACTAGCTTTGAGCAGTTCTTC.

V usage is TRBV12-3 or TRBV12-4 and J usage is TRBJ1-2, with D possibly being TRBD1 (6 bases). CDR3 length: 16 amino acids. V was cut by 6 bases and J by 1 base, with 18 bases left in between. The CDR3 sequence: CASSQSLAGVNYGYTF. CDR3 sequence (DNA): TGTGCCAGCAGCCAATCCTTAGCAGGGGTTAACTATGGCTACACCTTC.

This clonotype was seen only a few times. V is TRBV5-5 and J is TRBJ1-5, with a possible D match to TRBD1 (5 bases). The CDR3 totals 15 residues. V dropped 0 bases and J dropped 5 bases, with 12 bases sitting between them. Germline V gene sequence: CDR1 SGHKS, CDR2 YYEKEE (reference sequence). CDR3 region: CASSLVFGGYQPQHF. The CDR3 nucleotides are TGTGCCAGCAGCTTGGTATTTGGGGGTTATCAGCCCCAGCATTTT. Together with reference TRBV5-5 and TRBJ1-5, the CDR3 gives the full variable domain: DAGVTQSPTHLIKTRGQQVTLRCSPISGHKSVSWYQQVLGQGPQFIFQYYEKEERGRGNFPDRFSARQFPNYSSELNVNALLLGDSALYLCASSLVFGGYQPQHFGDGTRLSIL.

This clonotype was counted only a few times. This chain uses TRBV7-8 with TRBJ1-3; 9 nucleotides align to TRBD1. J gave up 0 bases and V 9 bases, and 6 bases lay outside the gene matches. The germline V gene has CDR1 SGHVS and CDR2 FQNEAQ. This CDR3 contains 15 residues. CDR3 loop: CASGQGSLSGNTIYF. For the CDR3, the DNA is TGTGCCAGTGGACAGGGGAGTCTCTCTGGAAACACCATATATTTT.

This clonotype was observed at least ten times. The chain combines TRBV28 with TRBJ2-7; TRBD1 or TRBD2 may be the D gene (5 bases each). The germline V and J ends were trimmed by 5 bases and 7 bases, with 9 bases remaining between them. This CDR3 spans 11 amino acids. Per the germline V gene, CDR1 is MDHEN and CDR2 is SYDVKM. Here the CDR3 reads CASSGGREQYV. CDR3 bases: TGTGCCAGCAGTGGGGGACGAGAGCAGTACGTC.

The chain combines TRBV6-4 with TRBJ2-1; D is perhaps TRBD2 (5 bases). The CDR3 contains 13 residues. V lost 6 bases, J lost 5 bases, and 11 bases lay in between. Germline CDR1 MRHNA, CDR2 SNTAGT. CDR3 nucleotide sequence: TGTGCCAGCAGCGCCGGGAACCACAATGAGCAGTTCTTC. It specifies CASSAGNHNEQFF.

This chain connects TRBV5-5 to TRBJ2-1; D remains unclear. The CDR3 runs to 14 residues. Germline CDR1 and CDR2: SGHKS and YYEKEE (reference sequence). The germline V and J ends were trimmed by 4 bases and 7 bases, with 15 bases remaining between them. CDR3 DNA sequence: TGTGCCAGCAGCCTAGGCAGTTTAAGTAATGAGCAGTTCTTC. Protein sequence: CASSLGSLSNEQFF.

The table lists this clonotype with a few counts. The V gene is TRBV6-2 or TRBV6-3, the J gene TRBJ2-7; 8 nucleotides align to TRBD1. V shed 5 bases, J shed 3 bases, and the junction held 6 bases outside the gene matches. This CDR3 spans 14 amino acids. The germline CDR1 and CDR2 sequences are MNHEY and SVGEGT. CDR3 residues: CASSRLTGGYEQYV. The CDR3, as DNA: TGTGCCAGCAGTCGCCTAACAGGGGGCTACGAGCAGTACGTC.

This clonotype was seen ten or more times. J is TRBJ2-1 and V is TRBV11-2, with D possibly being TRBD1 (5 bases). CDR1 is SGHAT and CDR2 is FQNNGV in the germline V gene. The CDR3 spans 12 residues. V lost 4 bases and J lost 6, with 7 bases in between. The CDR3 sequence: CASSYQGNEQFF. Written as DNA, the CDR3 is TGTGCCAGCAGCTATCAGGGCAATGAGCAGTTCTTC.

This clonotype came up a few times. The gene calls are TRBV20-1 and TRBJ2-5; TRBD1 or TRBD2 may be the D gene (6 bases each). Germline V CDR1 and CDR2: DFQATT, SNEGSKA (reference sequence). The CDR3 contains 17 residues. The V end was cut by 0 bases, the J end by 4 bases, with 21 bases between. CDR3 sequence (DNA): TGCAGTGCTAGAGATGCCGGGGGCCTGATAGTGTCAGAGACCCAGTACTTC. Protein sequence: CSARDAGGLIVSETQYF.

The chain is built from TRBV7-3 and TRBJ2-7, with D possibly TRBD2 on 6 matching bases. With 1 base removed from V and 6 bases from J, the gap between germline ends came to 13 bases. CDR1 and CDR2 (germline): SGHTA, FQGTGA. The CDR3 runs 14 residues. As DNA, the CDR3 is TGTGCCAGCAGCTTAAGCGGGGTTTGGAGCGAGCAGTACTTC. Protein sequence: CASSLSGVWSEQYF.

This clonotype was counted a few times. The rearrangement links TRBV12-3 or TRBV12-4 to TRBJ2-7; D is ambiguous. There are 12 residues in the CDR3. Trimming removed 7 bases at V and 0 bases at J, with 7 bases between. The CDR3: CASMGNSYEQYF. CDR3 coding DNA: TGTGCCAGCATGGGGAACTCCTACGAGCAGTACTTC.

The chain couples TRBV7-3 to TRBJ1-1, with no clear D. The CDR3 has 15 amino acids. Trimming took off 0 bases at V and 1 base at J, with 9 bases between the two ends. Germline CDR1 reads SGHTA; CDR2 reads FQGTGA. CDR3 sequence reads: CASSLTPSQNTEAFF. In DNA form, the CDR3 reads TGTGCCAGCAGCTTAACGCCCAGCCAGAACACTGAAGCTTTCTTT.

The chain links TRBV28 to TRBJ1-1; 8 nucleotides line up with TRBD1. The junction had 4 bases not matched to a gene; V was cut back by 6 bases and J by 4 bases. Germline CDR1 is MDHEN and CDR2 is SYDVKM. The CDR3 loop spans 13 amino acids. For the CDR3, the DNA is TGTGCCAGCAGAAACGACAGGGGCACTGAAGCTTTCTTT. It yields the protein CASRNDRGTEAFF.

There are a few counts of this clonotype. The chain is built from TRBV4-1 and TRBJ1-2; 7 bases are a match to TRBD1. From germline, CDR1 is MGHRA and CDR2 YSYEKL. The trim removed 1 base at V and 8 bases at J, leaving 4 bases unmatched. The CDR3 extends over 13 amino acids. In DNA, the CDR3 is TGCGCCAGCAGCCAAGGACAGGGCACGGGCTACACCTTC. Translation: CASSQGQGTGYTF.

The sample holds many counts of this clonotype. The chain couples TRBV28 to TRBJ2-1; a weak D match, TRBD2 (5 bases). The CDR3 is made up of 13 amino acids. Trimming pared 2 bases from V and 7 bases from J, leaving 9 bases between. Germline V lookup: CDR1 MDHEN, CDR2 SYDVKM. The CDR3: CASSLSAGNEQFF. The CDR3 DNA sequence: TGTGCCAGCAGTTTAAGTGCGGGTAATGAGCAGTTCTTC.

V usage is TRBV7-8 and J usage is TRBJ2-7, with D unclear. Trimming shortened V by 3 bases and J by 6 bases, and 15 bases separated the two germline ends. CDR1 and CDR2 (germline): SGHVS, FQNEAQ. The CDR3 sequence is 14 residues long. CDR3 in DNA: TGTGCCAGCAGCTTCGGGCAGACCTTGGGCGAGCAGTACTTC. This encodes CASSFGQTLGEQYF.